This entry features one T cell receptor beta chain sequence. Its antigen is undetermined. This record comes from a study of T cell responses to AZD1222 COVID-19 vaccine. Study-wide findings and caveats: Most donors were white British, females outnumbered males, and clonal diversity was possibly underestimated.

Method: immunoSEQ multiplex PCR; TCRdb's copy keeps in-frame clones and lacks some. The sample gives roughly 100,000 clones, around 90% of which show up once; roughly 9.2% is in the top ten. The CDR3 length is 13 residues. The V end lost 7 bases, the J end lost 6 bases, and 18 bases lay between the germline ends. Germline lookup yields CDR1 SQVTM and CDR2 ANQGSEA. This TCR derives from an adult in good health. Source: peripheral blood, taken on day 0 of AZD1222 vaccination. The chain is built from TRBV29-1 and TRBJ1-1; D gene uncertain. CDR3 sequence: CSGRPTVIAEAFF. The CDR3 DNA reads as TGCAGCGGGCGACCGACTGTGATTGCTGAAGCTTTCTTT.